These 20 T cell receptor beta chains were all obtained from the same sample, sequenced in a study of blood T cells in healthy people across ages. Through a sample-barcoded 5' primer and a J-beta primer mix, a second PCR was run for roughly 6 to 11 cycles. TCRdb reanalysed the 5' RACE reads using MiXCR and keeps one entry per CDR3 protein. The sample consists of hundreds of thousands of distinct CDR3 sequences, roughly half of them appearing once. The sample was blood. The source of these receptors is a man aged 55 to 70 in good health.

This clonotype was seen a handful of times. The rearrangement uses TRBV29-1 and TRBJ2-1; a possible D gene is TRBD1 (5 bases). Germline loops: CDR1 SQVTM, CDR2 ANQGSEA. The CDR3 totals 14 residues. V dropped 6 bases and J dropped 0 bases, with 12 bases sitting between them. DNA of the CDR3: TGCAGCGTCTACAGGATAAGCTCCTACAATGAGCAGTTCTTC. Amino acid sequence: CSVYRISSYNEQFF.

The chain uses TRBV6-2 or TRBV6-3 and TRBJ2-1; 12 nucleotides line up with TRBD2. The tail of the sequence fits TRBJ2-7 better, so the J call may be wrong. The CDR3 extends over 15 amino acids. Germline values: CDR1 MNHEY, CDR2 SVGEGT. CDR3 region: CASSYPSGRAHEQYF. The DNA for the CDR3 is TGTGCCAGCAGTTACCCTAGCGGGAGGGCTCACGAGCAGTACTTC.

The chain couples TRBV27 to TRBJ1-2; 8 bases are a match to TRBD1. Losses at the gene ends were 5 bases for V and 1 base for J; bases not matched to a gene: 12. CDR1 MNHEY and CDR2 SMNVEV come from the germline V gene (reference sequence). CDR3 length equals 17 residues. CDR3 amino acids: CASSPEDWTGINYGYTF. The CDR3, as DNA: TGTGCCAGCAGTCCGGAAGACTGGACAGGGATTAACTATGGCTACACCTTC.

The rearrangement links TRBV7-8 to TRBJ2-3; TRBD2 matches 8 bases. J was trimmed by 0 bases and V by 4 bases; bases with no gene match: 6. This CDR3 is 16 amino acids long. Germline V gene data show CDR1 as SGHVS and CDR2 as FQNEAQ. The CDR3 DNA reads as TGTGCCAGCAGCTCCGGGACTAGTAGGAGCACAGATACGCAGTATTTT. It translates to CASSSGTSRSTDTQYF.

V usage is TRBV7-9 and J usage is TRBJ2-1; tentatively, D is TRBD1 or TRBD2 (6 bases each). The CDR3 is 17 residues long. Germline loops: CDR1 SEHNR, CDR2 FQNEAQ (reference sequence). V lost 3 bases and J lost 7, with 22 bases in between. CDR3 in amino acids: CASSLGNGGRRDNEQFF. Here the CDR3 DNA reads TGTGCCAGCAGCTTGGGCAATGGGGGGCGTAGGGATAATGAGCAGTTCTTC.

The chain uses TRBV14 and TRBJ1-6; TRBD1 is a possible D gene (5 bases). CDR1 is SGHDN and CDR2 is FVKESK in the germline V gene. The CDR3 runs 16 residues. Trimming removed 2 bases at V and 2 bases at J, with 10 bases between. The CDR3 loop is CASSQPGRTYNSPLHF. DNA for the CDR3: TGTGCCAGCAGCCAACCGGGGCGGACCTATAATTCACCCCTCCACTTT.

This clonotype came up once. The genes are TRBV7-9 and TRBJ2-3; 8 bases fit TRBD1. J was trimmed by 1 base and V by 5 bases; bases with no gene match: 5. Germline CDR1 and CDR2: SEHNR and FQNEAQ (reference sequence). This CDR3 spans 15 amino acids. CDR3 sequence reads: CASSALDRGTDTQYF. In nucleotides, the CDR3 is TGTGCCAGCAGCGCCCTGGACAGGGGCACAGATACGCAGTATTTT.

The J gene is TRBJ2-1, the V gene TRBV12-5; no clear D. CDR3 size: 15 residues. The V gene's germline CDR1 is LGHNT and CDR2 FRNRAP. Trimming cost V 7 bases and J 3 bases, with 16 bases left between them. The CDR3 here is CASVSGGVGYNEQFF. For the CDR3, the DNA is TGTGCTAGTGTCTCCGGTGGAGTAGGCTACAATGAGCAGTTCTTC.

Here the CDR3 DNA reads TGCAGTGCTAGAGAAATCTGGGACCAACCGCCCTACGAGCAGTACTTC. This codes for CSAREIWDQPPYEQYF. The chain employs TRBV20-1 and TRBJ2-5, with D perhaps TRBD1 or TRBD2 (5 bases each). The DNA end is more similar to TRBJ2-7, so the J call may be wrong. The CDR3 contains 16 residues. The germline V gene has CDR1 DFQATT and CDR2 SNEGSKA (reference sequence).

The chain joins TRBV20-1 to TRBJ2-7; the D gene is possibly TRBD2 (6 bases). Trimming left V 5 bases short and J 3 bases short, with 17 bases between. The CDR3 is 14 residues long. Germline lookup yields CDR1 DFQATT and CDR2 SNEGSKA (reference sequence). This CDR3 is CSAPPAGSIYEQYF. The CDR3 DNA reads TGCAGTGCTCCCCCGGCGGGATCCATCTACGAGCAGTACTTC.

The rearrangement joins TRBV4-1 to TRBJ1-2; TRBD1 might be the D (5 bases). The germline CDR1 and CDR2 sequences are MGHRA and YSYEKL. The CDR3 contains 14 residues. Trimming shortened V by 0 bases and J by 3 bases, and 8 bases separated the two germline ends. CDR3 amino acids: CASSQEGVDYGYTF. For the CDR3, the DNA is TGCGCCAGCAGCCAAGAGGGGGTTGACTATGGCTACACCTTC.

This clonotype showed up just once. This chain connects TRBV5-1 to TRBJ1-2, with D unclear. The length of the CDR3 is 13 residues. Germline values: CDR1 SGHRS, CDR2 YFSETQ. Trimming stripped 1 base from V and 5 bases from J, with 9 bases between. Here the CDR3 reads CASSLNTAYGYTF. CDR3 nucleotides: TGCGCCAGCAGCTTGAACACCGCTTATGGCTACACCTTC.

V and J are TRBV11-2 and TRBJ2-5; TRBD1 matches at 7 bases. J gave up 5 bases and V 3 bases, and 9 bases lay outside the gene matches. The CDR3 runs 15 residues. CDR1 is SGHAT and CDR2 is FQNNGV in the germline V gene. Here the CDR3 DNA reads TGTGCCAGCAGCTTTCTAAAGGGGGCCAGGGAGACCCAGTACTTC. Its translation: CASSFLKGARETQYF.

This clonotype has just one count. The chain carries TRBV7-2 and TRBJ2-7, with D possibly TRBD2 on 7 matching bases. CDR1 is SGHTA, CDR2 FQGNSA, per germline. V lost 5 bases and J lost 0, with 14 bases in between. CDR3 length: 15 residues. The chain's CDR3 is CTSSLAGASSYEQYF. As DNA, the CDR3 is TGTACCAGCAGCCTCGCGGGGGCAAGCTCCTACGAGCAGTACTTC. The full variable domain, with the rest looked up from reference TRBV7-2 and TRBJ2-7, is GAGVSQSPSNKVTEKGKDVELRCDPISGHTALYWYRQSLGQGLEFLIYFQGNSAPDKSGLPSDRFSAERTGGSVSTLTIQRTQQEDSAVYLCTSSLAGASSYEQYFGPGTRLTVT.

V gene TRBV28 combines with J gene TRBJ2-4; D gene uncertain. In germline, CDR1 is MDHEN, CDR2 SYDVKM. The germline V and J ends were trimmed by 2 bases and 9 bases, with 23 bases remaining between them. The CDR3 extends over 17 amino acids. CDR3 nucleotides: TGTGCCAGCAGTTTACTTCCGGGCCCCCCACTACGTACCATTCAGTACTTC. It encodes CASSLLPGPPLRTIQYF.

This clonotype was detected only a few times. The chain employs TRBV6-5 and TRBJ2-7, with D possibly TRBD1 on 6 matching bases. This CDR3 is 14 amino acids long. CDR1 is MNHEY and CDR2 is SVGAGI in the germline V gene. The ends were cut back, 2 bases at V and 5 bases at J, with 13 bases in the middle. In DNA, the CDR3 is TGTGCCAGCAGTTACCAAGGGGGTCCGGACGAGCAGTACTTC. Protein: CASSYQGGPDEQYF.

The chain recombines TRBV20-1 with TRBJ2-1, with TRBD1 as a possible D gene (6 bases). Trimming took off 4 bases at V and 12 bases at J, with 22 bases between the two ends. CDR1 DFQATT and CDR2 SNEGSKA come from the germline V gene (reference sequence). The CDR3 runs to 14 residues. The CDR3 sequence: CSATFTGTPGGQFF. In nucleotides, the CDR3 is TGCAGTGCTACCTTTACCGGGACACCCGGAGGGCAGTTCTTC.

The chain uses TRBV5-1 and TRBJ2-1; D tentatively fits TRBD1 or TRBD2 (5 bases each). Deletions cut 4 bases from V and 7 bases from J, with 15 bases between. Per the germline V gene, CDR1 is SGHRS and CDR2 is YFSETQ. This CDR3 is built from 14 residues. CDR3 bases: TGCGCCAGCAGCCCCCGGGACCGTTCTAATGAGCAGTTCTTC. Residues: CASSPRDRSNEQFF.

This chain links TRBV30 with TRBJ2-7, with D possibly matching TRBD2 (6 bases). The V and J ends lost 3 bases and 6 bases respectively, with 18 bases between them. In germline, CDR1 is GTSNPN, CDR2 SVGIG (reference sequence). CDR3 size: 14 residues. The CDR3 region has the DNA TGTGCCTGGAGACGCCTTAGACTGGGACTCGAGCAGTACTTC. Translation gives CAWRRLRLGLEQYF.

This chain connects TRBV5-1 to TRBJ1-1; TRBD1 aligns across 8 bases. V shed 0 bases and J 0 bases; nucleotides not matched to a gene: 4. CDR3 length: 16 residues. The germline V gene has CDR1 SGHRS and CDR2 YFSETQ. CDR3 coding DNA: TGCGCCAGCAGCTTGGACAGGGGGATCATGAACACTGAAGCTTTCTTT. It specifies CASSLDRGIMNTEAFF.